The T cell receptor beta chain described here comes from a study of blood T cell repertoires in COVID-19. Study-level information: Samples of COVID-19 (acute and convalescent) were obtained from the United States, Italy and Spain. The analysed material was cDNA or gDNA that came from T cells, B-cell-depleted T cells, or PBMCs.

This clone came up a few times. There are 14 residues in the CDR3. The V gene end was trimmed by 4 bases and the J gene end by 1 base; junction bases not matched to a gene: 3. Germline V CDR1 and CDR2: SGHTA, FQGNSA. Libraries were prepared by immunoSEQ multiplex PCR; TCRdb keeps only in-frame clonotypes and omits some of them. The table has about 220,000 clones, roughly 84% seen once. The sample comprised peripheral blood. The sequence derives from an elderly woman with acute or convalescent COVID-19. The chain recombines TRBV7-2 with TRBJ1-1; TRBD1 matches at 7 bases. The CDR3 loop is CASSSTGTNTEAFF. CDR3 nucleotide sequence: TGTGCCAGCAGCTCGACAGGGACGAACACTGAAGCTTTCTTT.